A single sample gave rise to the 11 T cell receptor beta chains below, sequenced in a study of shared clonotypes between healthy human individuals. Sequencing was performed with immunoSEQ multiplex PCR; in TCRdb, only in-frame clones are kept and a portion is missing. The sample holds 1 million to 1.3 million clones; approximately 80% are singletons and the top ten take under 0.8%. Sequencing input: memory CD4+ T cells from PBMCs. Subset described: CD45RA-negative fraction. Source of these receptors: a young man in good health. Some clones in this sample may be carry-over from other donors' samples.

This clone has more than one count but fewer than ten. The chain carries TRBV10-2 and TRBJ2-3, with 9 bases lining up with TRBD1. V gave up 4 bases and J gave up 6 bases; unmatched junction bases: 11. There are 16 residues in the CDR3. Germline V gene data show CDR1 as WSHSY and CDR2 as SAAADI. The CDR3 nucleotides read TGCGCCAGCAGTGGCTCTTACAGGGGGCTACGTGATACGCAGTATTTT. Translated: CASSGSYRGLRDTQYF.

This clone turned up a few times. V is TRBV6-6 and J is TRBJ2-5, with D unclear. The DNA end lines up better with TRBJ2-7; the J call may be wrong. Germline CDR1 is MNHNY and CDR2 is SVGAGI (reference sequence). This CDR3 has 12 amino acids. Here the CDR3 reads CASSVASYEQYF. The CDR3, as DNA: TGTGCCAGCAGTGTCGCTTCGTACGAGCAGTACTTC.

The chain's CDR3 is CASLPGGASNYEQYF. The CDR3 DNA reads TGTGCCAGCCTCCCCGGGGGGGCAAGTAACTACGAGCAGTACTTC. The genes are TRBV6-4 and TRBJ2-7; 8 bases fit TRBD2. CDR1 is MRHNA, CDR2 SNTAGT, per germline. V gave up 8 bases and J gave up 3 bases; unmatched junction bases: 12. This CDR3 region has 15 residues.

The CDR3 nucleotides read TGTGCCAGCAGTGAAAGTTTAGACCATAGCAATCAGCCCCAGCATTTT. Its translation: CASSESLDHSNQPQHF. The chain is built from TRBV2 and TRBJ1-5; D not resolved. V was cut by 2 bases and J by 0 bases, with 11 bases left in between. Per germline, CDR1 SNHLY and CDR2 FYNNEI. This CDR3 region has 16 residues.

This rearrangement joins TRBV6-5 to TRBJ1-4; the D gene is possibly TRBD1 (6 bases). Trimming took off 6 bases at V and 10 bases at J, with 18 bases between the two ends. Germline CDR1 MNHEY, CDR2 SVGAGI. The CDR3 spans 14 residues. The DNA of the CDR3 is TGTGCCAGCAGGAGCGGGGGCGGGAAGGGAAAACTGTTTTTT. Its protein is CASRSGGGKGKLFF.

V gene TRBV28 combines with J gene TRBJ1-2; D not resolved. Germline-derived CDR1 and CDR2 are MDHEN and SYDVKM. This CDR3 contains 14 residues. Between the trimmed V and J ends, which lost 1 base and 8 bases, there was a span of 14 bases. DNA for the CDR3: TGTGCCAGCAGTTTATCGCACAGCCTTCCCGGCTACACCTTC. Amino acids: CASSLSHSLPGYTF.

This clone has a handful of counts. The V and J genes are TRBV30 and TRBJ2-7; 12 nucleotides align to TRBD2. Looked up from germline, CDR1 is GTSNPN and CDR2 is SVGIG (reference sequence). This CDR3 is built from 17 residues. V shed 3 bases and J 2 bases; nucleotides not matched to a gene: 11. The CDR3 sequence is CAWSRGLAGFGAYEQYF. The CDR3 coding sequence is TGTGCCTGGAGCCGAGGACTAGCGGGGTTCGGGGCCTACGAGCAGTACTTC.

The chain carries TRBV11-1 and TRBJ2-3; 14 nucleotides agree with TRBD2. The ends lost 2 bases at V and 1 base at J; junction bases unmatched: 8. The CDR3 sequence is 19 residues long. Germline loops: CDR1 SGHAT, CDR2 FQDESV (reference sequence). CDR3 protein: CASSLPRTSGRMGTDTQYF. CDR3 coding DNA: TGTGCCAGCAGCTTACCAAGGACTAGCGGGAGGATGGGCACAGATACGCAGTATTTT.

This clone has a count of ten or more. Other DNA sequences in this specimen translate into the identical CDR3. The rearrangement links TRBV28 to TRBJ1-3, with a weak D call TRBD1 (5 bases). The CDR3 spans 15 residues. From germline, CDR1 is MDHEN and CDR2 SYDVKM. V lost 2 bases and J 3 bases, leaving 11 bases between the germline ends. In DNA, the CDR3 is TGTGCCAGCAGTTTAGGGGGAACTGGTGGAAACACCATATATTTT. It translates to CASSLGGTGGNTIYF.

V is TRBV5-1 and J is TRBJ2-7; tentatively, D is TRBD1 or TRBD2 (5 bases each). CDR3 length: 14 residues. Germline CDR1 SGHRS, CDR2 YFSETQ. Deletions cut 2 bases from V and 2 bases from J, with 11 bases between. The CDR3 spells CASSFGDGTYEQYF. CDR3 sequence (DNA): TGCGCCAGCAGCTTCGGGGACGGAACCTACGAGCAGTACTTC.

The V call is TRBV11-2, the J call TRBJ2-7; D perhaps matches TRBD2 (5 bases). Germline V gene data show CDR1 as SGHAT and CDR2 as FQNNGV. Deletions cut 1 base from V and 3 bases from J, with 7 bases between. The CDR3 has 13 residues. CDR3 sequence: CASSLGGFYEQYF. DNA of the CDR3: TGTGCCAGCAGCTTAGGAGGGTTCTACGAGCAGTACTTC.